This entry lists 21 T cell receptor beta chains sequenced from one sample in a study of cytomegalovirus exposure and HLA in healthy donors. Profiled with immunoSEQ multiplex PCR; TCRdb holds only in-frame clones, not every one. Altogether about 130,000 clones are present, about 95% being singletons, with the ten largest covering 1.5% to 2%. Sequencing was done on a sample of PBMCs. Every receptor here comes from a man between 18 and 35 years old in good health and CMV-seropositive.

The rearrangement joins TRBV10-1 to TRBJ2-3; possible D gene TRBD1, 6 bases. This CDR3 spans 17 amino acids. V lost 0 bases and J 2 bases, leaving 15 bases between the germline ends. In germline, CDR1 is WNHNN, CDR2 SYGVQD (reference sequence). In DNA form, the CDR3 reads TGCGCCAGCAGTGAGTCGGGGACATGGATGGACACAGATACGCAGTATTTT. Its protein product is CASSESGTWMDTDTQYF.

This sequence joins TRBV2 and TRBJ1-1; TRBD1 matches at 8 bases. With 3 bases clipped from V and 4 bases from J, the junction kept 16 bases outside the gene matches. Germline lookup yields CDR1 SNHLY and CDR2 FYNNEI. The CDR3 totals 18 residues. CDR3 nucleotides: TGTGCCAGCAGTGACCGGACAGGGTTTGAGGGGGCCTTCACTGAAGCTTTCTTT. This gives the protein CASSDRTGFEGAFTEAFF.

V gene TRBV28 combines with J gene TRBJ1-2; 9 bases fit TRBD1. CDR1 and CDR2 (germline): MDHEN, SYDVKM. The trim removed 6 bases at V and 7 bases at J, leaving 9 bases unmatched. This CDR3 spans 14 amino acids. The CDR3 bases are TGTGCCAGCAGACCGGGACAGGGAATCGGTGGCTACACCTTC. This codes for CASRPGQGIGGYTF.

CDR3 nucleotide sequence: TGCGCCAGCAGTTCCTCTAGCGCAGATACGCAGTATTTT. Translated: CASSSSSADTQYF. The gene calls are TRBV10-2 and TRBJ2-3; D might be TRBD2 (6 bases). The CDR3 consists of 13 residues. The V and J ends lost 5 bases and 4 bases respectively, with 10 bases between them. CDR1 is WSHSY, CDR2 SAAADI, per germline.

The chain couples TRBV11-2 to TRBJ1-6, with D possibly being TRBD1 (5 bases). This CDR3 is built from 15 residues. In germline, CDR1 is SGHAT, CDR2 FQNNGV. The V and J ends lost 1 base and 7 bases respectively, with 11 bases between them. The CDR3 DNA reads TGTGCCAGCAGCTTAGTCGGGGGACCGAATTCACCCCTCCACTTT. It codes for CASSLVGGPNSPLHF.

This chain connects TRBV6-1 to TRBJ1-3; D is uncertain. The CDR3 spans 15 residues. V lost 2 bases and J 0 bases, leaving 8 bases between the germline ends. Looked up from germline, CDR1 is MNHNS and CDR2 is SASEGT. This CDR3 reads CASSESGYSGNTIYF. In DNA form, the CDR3 reads TGTGCCAGCAGTGAATCGGGTTACTCTGGAAACACCATATATTTT.

The chain has TRBV5-4 and TRBJ2-7; D is possibly TRBD2 (6 bases). Deletions cut 4 bases from V and 5 bases from J, with 19 bases between. Per the germline V gene, CDR1 is SGHNT and CDR2 is YYREEE (reference sequence). The CDR3 sequence is 15 residues long. The CDR3 coding sequence is TGTGCCAGCAGCCGTTGGGGAGGAGGGGTCGACGAGCAGTACTTC. It codes for CASSRWGGGVDEQYF.

V gene TRBV7-7 combines with J gene TRBJ2-1; 9 nucleotides agree with TRBD1. V was pared by 5 bases and J by 5 bases, with 7 bases of the junction left unmatched. CDR1 is SSHAT, CDR2 FNYEAQ, per germline (reference sequence). The CDR3 contains 15 residues. The CDR3, as DNA: TGTGCCAGCAGCCTATCGGGACAGGGAAACAATGAGCAGTTCTTC. Its protein is CASSLSGQGNNEQFF.

The chain links TRBV11-3 to TRBJ2-3, with 7 bases identical to TRBD1. Germline lookup yields CDR1 SGHNT and CDR2 YENEEA. CDR3 length: 14 residues. V gave up 4 bases and J gave up 2 bases; unmatched junction bases: 3. The CDR3 DNA follows: TGTGCCAGCAGCTCAGGGGGAACCACAGATACGCAGTATTTT. This translates into CASSSGGTTDTQYF.

J is TRBJ2-1 and V is TRBV28; 11 bases agree with TRBD2. CDR3 size: 15 residues. CDR1 and CDR2 from the germline V gene are MDHEN and SYDVKM. Losses at the gene ends were 8 bases for V and 7 bases for J; bases not matched to a gene: 10. CDR3 loop: CASSFGLAGGNEQFF. The CDR3 nucleotides are TGTGCCAGCTCCTTCGGGCTAGCGGGAGGAAATGAGCAGTTCTTC. Based on the CDR3 plus reference TRBV28 and TRBJ2-1, the full variable domain is DVKVTQSSRYLVKRTGEKVFLECVQDMDHENMFWYRQDPGLGLRLIYFSYDVKMKEKGDIPEGYSVSREKKERFSLILESASTNQTSMYLCASSFGLAGGNEQFFGPGTRLTVL.

J is TRBJ2-7 and V is TRBV28; 10 bases are a match to TRBD2. The CDR3 is 12 amino acids. V trimming: 10 bases; J trimming: 4 bases; junction bases outside the gene matches: 4. The germline V gene encodes CDR1 MDHEN and CDR2 SYDVKM. For the CDR3, the DNA is TGTGCCACCTTAGCGGGGGGATACGAGCAGTACTTC. Its translation: CATLAGGYEQYF.

This chain uses TRBV7-9 with TRBJ1-4; D not certain. Trimming left V 5 bases short and J 7 bases short, with 14 bases between. CDR3 length equals 14 residues. Germline V lookup: CDR1 SEHNR, CDR2 FQNEAQ (reference sequence). The CDR3, as DNA: TGTGCCAGCAGCCGTGCCTCAGGTAGTGAAAAACTGTTTTTT. This encodes CASSRASGSEKLFF.

The chain uses TRBV5-1 and TRBJ2-1; D remains ambiguous. CDR3 size: 14 residues. The V gene's germline CDR1 is SGHRS and CDR2 YFSETQ. The ends were cut back, 2 bases at V and 2 bases at J, with 8 bases in the middle. The DNA for the CDR3 is TGCGCCAGCAGCTTCGAAGCTACCTACAATGAGCAGTTCTTC. The encoded protein is CASSFEATYNEQFF.

The J gene is TRBJ2-1, the V gene TRBV5-1; a possible D gene is TRBD1 (6 bases). CDR3 size: 12 residues. Germline loops: CDR1 SGHRS, CDR2 YFSETQ. The V end was cut by 7 bases, the J end by 10 bases, with 15 bases between. The CDR3 coding sequence is TGCGCCAGCGGGACACGCCCTTTGGAGCAGTTCTTC. It encodes CASGTRPLEQFF.

CDR3 in amino acids: CASSTDRGGEQFF. DNA for the CDR3: TGTGCCAGCTCGACCGACAGGGGGGGTGAGCAGTTCTTC. The rearrangement joins TRBV18 to TRBJ2-1, with TRBD1 matching 9 bases. Losses at the gene ends were 6 bases for V and 9 bases for J; bases not matched to a gene: 6. Germline V lookup: CDR1 KGHSH, CDR2 LQKENI. CDR3 size: 13 residues.

This clone was detected a few times. The V and J genes are TRBV5-4 and TRBJ2-3; D unresolved. This CDR3 region has 15 residues. Germline loops: CDR1 SGHNT, CDR2 YYREEE (reference sequence). V shed 0 bases and J shed 2 bases, with 10 bases lying between them. As DNA, the CDR3 is TGTGCCAGCAGCTTGGTTCATACAGACACAGATACGCAGTATTTT. This gives the protein CASSLVHTDTDTQYF.

In its sample, this clone was seen once. The chain carries TRBV7-2 and TRBJ2-7, with TRBD2 matching over 7 bases. Germline CDR1 SGHTA, CDR2 FQGNSA. CDR3 size: 15 residues. With V trimmed by 4 bases and J by 6 bases, 12 bases remained unmatched. CDR3 loop: CASSWKAGSRSEQYF. The CDR3 DNA reads TGTGCCAGCAGCTGGAAAGCGGGATCGCGGAGCGAGCAGTACTTC. The full variable domain, completed using reference TRBV7-2 and TRBJ2-7, is GAGVSQSPSNKVTEKGKDVELRCDPISGHTALYWYRQSLGQGLEFLIYFQGNSAPDKSGLPSDRFSAERTGGSVSTLTIQRTQQEDSAVYLCASSWKAGSRSEQYFGPGTRLTVT.

The chain recombines TRBV2 with TRBJ2-7; possibly TRBD1 for D (6 bases). This CDR3 has 12 amino acids. Germline lookup yields CDR1 SNHLY and CDR2 FYNNEI. Trimming removed 6 bases from V and 5 bases from J, with 11 bases in between. Here the CDR3 reads CASRPQGDEQYF. CDR3 DNA sequence: TGTGCCAGCAGACCACAGGGAGACGAGCAGTACTTC.

This rearrangement joins TRBV18 to TRBJ2-6; TRBD2 matches 10 bases. The germline V gene encodes CDR1 KGHSH and CDR2 LQKENI. CDR3 size: 18 residues. With 4 bases clipped from V and 2 bases from J, the junction kept 8 bases outside the gene matches. CDR3 amino acids: CASSQYGTSATGANVLTF. In DNA, the CDR3 is TGTGCCAGCTCACAGTACGGGACTAGCGCTACTGGGGCCAACGTCCTGACTTTC. Combining the CDR3 with reference TRBV18 and TRBJ2-6 gives the whole variable domain NAGVMQNPRHLVRRRGQEARLRCSPMKGHSHVYWYRQLPEEGLKFMVYLQKENIIDESGMPKERFSAEFPKEGPSILRIQQVVRGDSAAYFCASSQYGTSATGANVLTFGAGSRLTVL.

The chain carries TRBV29-1 and TRBJ2-7; 7 bases line up with TRBD2. J was trimmed by 5 bases and V by 7 bases; bases with no gene match: 11. The CDR3 totals 13 residues. The germline V gene has CDR1 SQVTM and CDR2 ANQGSEA. The CDR3 DNA sequence: TGCAGCGGCCGGACTAGTGCAGCTCACGAGCAGTACTTC. Its protein product is CSGRTSAAHEQYF.

The chain carries TRBV18 and TRBJ1-5, with TRBD1 as a possible D gene (5 bases). This CDR3 is 15 amino acids long. Between the trimmed V and J ends, which lost 2 bases and 1 base, there was a span of 9 bases. CDR1 and CDR2 (germline): KGHSH, LQKENI. The chain's CDR3 is CASSPGGKSNQPQHF. DNA for the CDR3: TGTGCCAGCTCACCAGGGGGGAAGAGCAATCAGCCCCAGCATTTT.